The next 20 T cell receptor beta chains were all read from a single sample in a study of blood T cells in healthy people across ages. Then a second PCR, running about 6 to 12 cycles, was carried out with a sample-barcoded 5' primer and a J-beta primer mix. MiXCR, run by TCRdb on the 5' RACE reads, gives a single entry per CDR3 protein. This table has 800,000 to 950,000 distinct CDR3 sequences, roughly 50% appearing once. The sample comprised blood. These receptors all stem from a man aged 30 to 39 in good health.

As for this clonotype: With a much larger clone just one base away, this may be a read error. This chain joins TRBV29-1 and TRBJ1-2, with TRBD1 as a possible D gene (6 bases). Trimming removed 5 bases from V and 3 bases from J, with 7 bases in between. The CDR3 consists of 11 residues. Per germline, CDR1 SQVTM and CDR2 ANQGSEA. This CDR3 reads CSVRGDYGYTF. The CDR3 nucleotides read TGCAGCGTTAGGGGGGACTATGGCTACACCTTC.

This clonotype was counted many times. V is TRBV28 and J is TRBJ2-5; 8 bases map to TRBD2. Germline assignment: CDR1 MDHEN and CDR2 SYDVKM. The CDR3 sequence is 20 residues long. The V and J ends lost 0 bases and 2 bases, in that order; junction bases with no gene match: 17. CDR3: CASSLWGEIAGPTAQETQYF. The CDR3 bases are TGTGCCAGCAGTTTATGGGGGGAGATAGCGGGGCCAACTGCTCAAGAGACCCAGTACTTC.

This clonotype was observed a few times. The chain combines TRBV30 with TRBJ2-5, with D possibly TRBD2 on 5 matching bases. The V end was cut by 2 bases, the J end by 0 bases, with 19 bases between. This CDR3 spans 17 amino acids. The germline CDR1 and CDR2 sequences are GTSNPN and SVGIG (reference sequence). The CDR3 nucleotides read TGTGCCTGGAGTAGAGGTGGTGCGGGCGAGTACCAAGAGACCCAGTACTTC. Protein product: CAWSRGGAGEYQETQYF.

This clonotype is a singleton in its sample. The chain is built from TRBV5-1 and TRBJ2-4, with D perhaps TRBD2 (6 bases). The V gene's germline CDR1 is SGHRS and CDR2 YFSETQ. Trimming removed 4 bases at V and 7 bases at J, with 12 bases between. The CDR3 totals 13 residues. The CDR3 loop reads CASSVEGLNIQYF. CDR3 bases: TGCGCCAGCAGCGTGGAGGGACTCAACATTCAGTACTTC.

The chain recombines TRBV11-3 with TRBJ1-1; D possibly corresponds to TRBD1 (5 bases). The V end was cut by 4 bases, the J end by 1 base, with 10 bases between. The CDR3 consists of 14 residues. The germline gives CDR1 SGHNT, CDR2 YENEEA. DNA for the CDR3: TGTGCCAGCAGCTCCAGGGTGACGAACACTGAAGCTTTCTTT. Translated, it gives CASSSRVTNTEAFF.

This clonotype was detected a few times. This rearrangement joins TRBV4-1 to TRBJ2-7; no clear D gene. The CDR3 spans 16 residues. Germline CDR1 and CDR2: MGHRA and YSYEKL. Trimming stripped 0 bases from V and 2 bases from J, with 14 bases between. The CDR3 coding sequence is TGCGCCAGCAGCCAAGATGGCCACGTCCCAGCCTACGAGCAGTACTTC. Amino acid sequence: CASSQDGHVPAYEQYF.

The rearrangement joins TRBV25-1 to TRBJ2-7, with 9 positions matching TRBD1. Germline V gives CDR1 MGHDK, CDR2 SYGVNS. The CDR3 runs 14 residues. V lost 8 bases, J lost 0 bases, and 5 bases stayed unmatched. The CDR3 sequence is CASGGQGSSYEQYF. The CDR3 DNA sequence: TGTGCCAGCGGAGGACAGGGGAGCTCCTACGAGCAGTACTTC.

This clonotype was observed a single time. A much larger clone lies one base from this, so it may be a read error. The chain carries TRBV13 and TRBJ2-1; TRBD2 agrees at 9 bases. The CDR3 length is 15 residues. In germline, CDR1 is PRHDT, CDR2 FYEKMQ (reference sequence). Unmatched junction bases numbered 7, after V lost 2 bases and J lost 8 bases. The CDR3 DNA follows: TGTGCCAGCAGCTTAAGCGGGGGGCCTAAGGATGAGCAGTTCTTC. Protein product: CASSLSGGPKDEQFF.

The rearrangement links TRBV27 to TRBJ2-7; D perhaps matches TRBD2 (5 bases). V lost 6 bases to trimming and J lost 6 bases, with 9 bases between them. Germline lookup yields CDR1 MNHEY and CDR2 SMNVEV (reference sequence). The CDR3 runs 11 residues. The CDR3 sequence is CASREGGEQYF. The DNA for the CDR3 is TGTGCCAGCAGAGAGGGCGGCGAGCAGTACTTC.

The chain joins TRBV4-1 to TRBJ2-2; a weak D match, TRBD2 (7 bases). The V gene lost 4 bases and the J gene lost 9 bases, with 21 bases spanning the gap. In germline, CDR1 is MGHRA, CDR2 YSYEKL. There are 16 residues in the CDR3. The CDR3: CASSLSEGGLVRELFF. The CDR3 nucleotides are TGCGCCAGCAGCCTCTCAGAGGGGGGGCTCGTCCGGGAGCTGTTTTTT.

This chain connects TRBV11-1 to TRBJ2-1; weak D call: TRBD2 (5 bases). Trimming left V 1 base short and J 3 bases short, with 13 bases between. Germline V CDR1 and CDR2: SGHAT, FQDESV (reference sequence). This CDR3 region has 16 residues. In DNA form, the CDR3 reads TGTGCCAGCAGCTTAGGTCTAGCATCTCACTACAATGAGCAGTTCTTC. It translates to CASSLGLASHYNEQFF.

Only a few counts were recorded for this clonotype. The chain carries TRBV7-2 and TRBJ2-4, with D perhaps being TRBD1 or TRBD2 (6 bases each). Germline V gene data show CDR1 as SGHTA and CDR2 as FQGNSA. The CDR3 contains 15 residues. The ends were cut back, 5 bases at V and 5 bases at J, with 16 bases in the middle. The CDR3 DNA reads as TGTGCCAGCAGCCTCCCTCGGGGGCCCCAAAACATTCAGTACTTC. This codes for CASSLPRGPQNIQYF.

The chain carries TRBV27 and TRBJ1-1; D gene unclear. This CDR3 is 15 amino acids long. Germline CDR1 MNHEY, CDR2 SMNVEV (reference sequence). The V end was cut by 2 bases, the J end by 0 bases, with 10 bases between. CDR3 DNA: TGTGCCAGCAGTTTAGGATCATACTTGAACACTGAAGCTTTCTTT. Translation gives CASSLGSYLNTEAFF.

The rearrangement joins TRBV4-1 to TRBJ2-2; 8 positions match TRBD2. Trimming removed 1 base from V and 4 bases from J; junction bases left unmatched: 5. Germline loops: CDR1 MGHRA, CDR2 YSYEKL. The CDR3 loop spans 16 amino acids. CDR3 DNA sequence: TGCGCCAGCAGCCAAGGGATAGCGGGGATCACCGGGGAGCTGTTTTTT. Protein sequence: CASSQGIAGITGELFF.

The CDR3: CSAKPGLAIYNEQYF. The CDR3 nucleotides read TGCAGTGCGAAGCCCGGACTAGCGATCTACAATGAGCAGTACTTC. The chain combines TRBV20-1 with TRBJ2-5, with 9 bases matching TRBD2. CDR1 is DFQATT, CDR2 SNEGSKA, per germline (reference sequence). This CDR3 has 15 residues. J gave up 11 bases and V 6 bases, and 19 bases lay outside the gene matches.

This clonotype was found a few times. V and J are TRBV7-2 and TRBJ1-5; no definite D call. Looked up from germline, CDR1 is SGHTA and CDR2 is FQGNSA. Trimming shortened V by 3 bases and J by 4 bases, and 7 bases separated the two germline ends. The CDR3 covers 13 residues. The CDR3 bases are TGTGCCAGCAGCTTCGACATGAATCAGCCCCAGCATTTT. Protein: CASSFDMNQPQHF.

This clonotype was observed a handful of times. The rearrangement links TRBV10-3 to TRBJ2-7; maybe TRBD2 (5 bases). V dropped 7 bases and J dropped 0 bases, with 13 bases sitting between them. This CDR3 region has 14 residues. Per the germline V gene, CDR1 is ENHRY and CDR2 is SYGVKD. CDR3 nucleotide sequence: TGTGCCATCAAATGGGAAGGGAGCTCCTACGAGCAGTACTTC. Translation gives CAIKWEGSSYEQYF.

The table lists this clonotype with a few counts. The CDR3 protein is CASRHRQGLNEQYF. CDR3 bases: TGTGCCAGCAGACACCGACAGGGTCTAAACGAGCAGTACTTC. The chain has TRBV12-3 or TRBV12-4 and TRBJ2-7; 7 positions match TRBD1. Trimming at V came to 6 bases and at J to 5 bases, leaving 10 bases not matched to a gene. This CDR3 is built from 14 residues.

The rearrangement joins TRBV7-2 to TRBJ1-5; TRBD1 might be the D (5 bases). CDR1 is SGHTA and CDR2 is FQGNSA in the germline V gene. The CDR3 consists of 16 residues. Trimming removed 5 bases from V and 1 base from J, with 15 bases in between. The CDR3 is CASSPSSGFSNQPQHF. CDR3 DNA sequence: TGTGCCAGCAGCCCCTCGTCAGGGTTCAGCAATCAGCCCCAGCATTTT.

This clonotype was seen a handful of times. The gene calls are TRBV20-1 and TRBJ1-2; possibly TRBD1 for D (6 bases). Germline values: CDR1 DFQATT, CDR2 SNEGSKA (reference sequence). This CDR3 region has 14 residues. The V gene lost 6 bases and the J gene lost 2 bases, with 16 bases spanning the gap. CDR3 DNA sequence: TGCAGTGCCAAGATGGGGGCGACGAACTATGGCTACACCTTC. It translates to CSAKMGATNYGYTF.